This TCR beta chain appears in the sequencing data of a study of technical replicates of blood from several donors. A single count supports this clone. The data were produced by immunoSEQ multiplex PCR, yet TCRdb's version contains in-frame clones alone and is incomplete. The sample lists 9,000 to 15,000 clones; about 94% were seen once. The sequence was collected from a human donor in good health. The material sequenced was PBMCs.

The CDR3, as DNA: TGTGCCAGTAGTATGGCGACAGGGGCGGCCGGGGAGCTGTTTTTT. Its protein product is CASSMATGAAGELFF. The rearrangement uses TRBV19 and TRBJ2-2, with 8 bases aligning to TRBD1. V was clipped by 3 bases and J by 6 bases; unmatched bases: 6. CDR3 length: 15 residues. Germline V lookup: CDR1 LNHDA, CDR2 SQIVND (reference sequence).